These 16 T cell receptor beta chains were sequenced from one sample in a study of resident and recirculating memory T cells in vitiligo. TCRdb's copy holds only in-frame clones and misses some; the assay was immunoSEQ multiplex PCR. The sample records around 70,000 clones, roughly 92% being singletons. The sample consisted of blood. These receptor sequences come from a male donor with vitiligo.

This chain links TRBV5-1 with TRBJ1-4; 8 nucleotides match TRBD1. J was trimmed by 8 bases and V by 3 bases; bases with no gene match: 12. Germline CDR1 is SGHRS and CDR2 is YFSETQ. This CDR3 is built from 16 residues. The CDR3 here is CASSYNSDRAREKLFF. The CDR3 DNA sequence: TGCGCCAGCAGCTACAACTCGGACAGGGCAAGGGAAAAACTGTTTTTT. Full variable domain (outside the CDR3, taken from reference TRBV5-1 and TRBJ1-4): KAGVTQTPRYLIKTRGQQVTLSCSPISGHRSVSWYQQTPGQGLQFLFEYFSETQRNKGNFPGRFSGRQFSNSRSEMNVSTLELGDSALYLCASSYNSDRAREKLFFGSGTQLSVL.

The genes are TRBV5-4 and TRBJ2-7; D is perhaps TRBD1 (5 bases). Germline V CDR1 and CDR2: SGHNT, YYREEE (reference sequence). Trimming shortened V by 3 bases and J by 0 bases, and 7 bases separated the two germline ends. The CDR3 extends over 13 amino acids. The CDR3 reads CASSSGYSYEQYF. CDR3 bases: TGTGCCAGCAGCTCAGGGTACTCCTACGAGCAGTACTTC.

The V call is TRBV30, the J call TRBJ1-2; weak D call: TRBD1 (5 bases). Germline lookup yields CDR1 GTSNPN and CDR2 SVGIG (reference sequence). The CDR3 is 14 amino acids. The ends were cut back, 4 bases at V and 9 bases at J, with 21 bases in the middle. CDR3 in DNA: TGTGCCTGGATCCCATCTAGACAGCCCAATAGCTACACCTTC. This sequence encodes CAWIPSRQPNSYTF.

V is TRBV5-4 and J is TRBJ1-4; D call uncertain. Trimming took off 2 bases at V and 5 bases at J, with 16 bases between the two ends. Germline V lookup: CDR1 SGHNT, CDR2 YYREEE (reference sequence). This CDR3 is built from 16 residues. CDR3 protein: CASSFRAGGPNEKLFF. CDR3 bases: TGTGCCAGCAGCTTTCGCGCTGGCGGCCCAAATGAAAAACTGTTTTTT.

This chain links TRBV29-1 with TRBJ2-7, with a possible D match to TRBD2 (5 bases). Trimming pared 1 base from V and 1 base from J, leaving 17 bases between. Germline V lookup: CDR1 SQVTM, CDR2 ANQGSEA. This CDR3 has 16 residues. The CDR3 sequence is CSVEALAADFSYEQYF. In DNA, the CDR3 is TGCAGCGTTGAAGCCCTTGCGGCGGACTTTTCCTACGAGCAGTACTTC.

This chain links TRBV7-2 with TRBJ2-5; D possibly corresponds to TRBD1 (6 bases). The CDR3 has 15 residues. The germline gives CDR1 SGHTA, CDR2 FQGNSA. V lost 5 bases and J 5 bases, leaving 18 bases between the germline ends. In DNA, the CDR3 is TGTGCCAGCAGCCAACGCAGGGGCGGGTGGGAGACCCAGTACTTC. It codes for CASSQRRGGWETQYF.

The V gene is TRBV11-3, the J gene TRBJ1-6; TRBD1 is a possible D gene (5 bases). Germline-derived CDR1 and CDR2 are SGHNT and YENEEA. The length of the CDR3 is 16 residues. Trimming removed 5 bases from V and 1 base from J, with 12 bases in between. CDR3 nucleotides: TGTGCCAGCAGCCCACACGGGGGGTCCTATAATTCACCCCTCCACTTT. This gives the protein CASSPHGGSYNSPLHF.

This CDR3 reads CASSLGQVDGTDTQYF. CDR3 nucleotide sequence: TGTGCCAGCAGCTTGGGACAGGTCGATGGCACAGATACGCAGTATTTT. The chain has TRBV5-4 and TRBJ2-3, with D perhaps matching TRBD1 (6 bases). The V and J ends lost 0 bases and 1 base respectively, with 12 bases between them. Per the germline V gene, CDR1 is SGHNT and CDR2 is YYREEE (reference sequence). The length of the CDR3 is 16 residues.

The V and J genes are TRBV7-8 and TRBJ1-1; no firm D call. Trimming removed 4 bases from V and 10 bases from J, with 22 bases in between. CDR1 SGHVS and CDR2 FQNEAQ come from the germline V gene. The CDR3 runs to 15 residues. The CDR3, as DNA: TGTGCCAGCAGCTCCCTAAAACCCCCTGAAGCCCCAGCTTTCTTT. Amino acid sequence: CASSSLKPPEAPAFF.

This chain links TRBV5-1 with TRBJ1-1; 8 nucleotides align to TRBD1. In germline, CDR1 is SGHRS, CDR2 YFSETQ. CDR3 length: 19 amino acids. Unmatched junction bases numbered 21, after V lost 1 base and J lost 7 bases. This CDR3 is CASSLLPHPGQADVREAFF. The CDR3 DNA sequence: TGCGCCAGCAGCTTGTTACCGCATCCGGGACAGGCCGATGTTCGTGAAGCTTTCTTT.

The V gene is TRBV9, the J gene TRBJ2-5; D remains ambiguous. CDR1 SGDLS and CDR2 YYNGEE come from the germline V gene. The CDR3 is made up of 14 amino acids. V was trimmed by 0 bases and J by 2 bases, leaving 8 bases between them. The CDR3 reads CASSVGSLQETQYF. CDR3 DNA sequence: TGTGCCAGCAGCGTAGGCAGTCTTCAAGAGACCCAGTACTTC.

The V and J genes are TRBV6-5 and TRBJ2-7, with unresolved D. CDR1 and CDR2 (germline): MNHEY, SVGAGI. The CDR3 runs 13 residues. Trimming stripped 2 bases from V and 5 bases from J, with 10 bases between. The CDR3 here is CASSYAYHNEQYF. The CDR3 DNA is TGTGCCAGCAGTTACGCTTATCACAACGAGCAGTACTTC.

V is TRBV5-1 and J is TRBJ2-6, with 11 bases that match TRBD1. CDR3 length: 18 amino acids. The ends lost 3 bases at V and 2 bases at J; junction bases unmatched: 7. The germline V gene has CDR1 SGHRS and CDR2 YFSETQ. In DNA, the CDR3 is TGCGCCAGCAGCTGGGGACAGGGGGACCCCACTGGGGCCAACGTCCTGACTTTC. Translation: CASSWGQGDPTGANVLTF.

CDR3 DNA: TGCAGCGTTGCAGGGCAAAGCCGTAGAACTGAAGCTTTCTTT. It yields the protein CSVAGQSRRTEAFF. This chain links TRBV29-1 with TRBJ1-1; a possible D gene is TRBD1 (5 bases). This CDR3 region has 14 residues. The germline gives CDR1 SQVTM, CDR2 ANQGSEA. V was trimmed by 4 bases and J by 5 bases, leaving 17 bases between them.

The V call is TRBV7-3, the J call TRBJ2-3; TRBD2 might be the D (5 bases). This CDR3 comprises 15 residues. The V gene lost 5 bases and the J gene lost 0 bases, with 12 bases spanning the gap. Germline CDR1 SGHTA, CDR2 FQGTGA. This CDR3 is CASSTQGGSTDTQYF. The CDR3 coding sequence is TGTGCCAGCAGCACCCAAGGAGGAAGCACAGATACGCAGTATTTT.

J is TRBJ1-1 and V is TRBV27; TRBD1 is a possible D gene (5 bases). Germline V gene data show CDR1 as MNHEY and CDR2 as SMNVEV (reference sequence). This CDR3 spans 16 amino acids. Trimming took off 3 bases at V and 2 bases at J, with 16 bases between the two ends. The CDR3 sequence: CASSLLTQGLNTEAFF. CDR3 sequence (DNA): TGTGCCAGCAGTTTGCTAACTCAGGGTCTTAACACTGAAGCTTTCTTT.